The clone carrying this TCR beta chain was observed a single time. Its antigen is unidentified. This sample was taken from a study of T cells in Graves' hyperthyroidism and ophthalmopathy. Germline assignment: CDR1 MDHEN and CDR2 SYDVKM. V was cut by 2 bases and J by 7 bases, with 9 bases left in between. The CDR3 spans 13 residues. Template material for amplifying TCR beta CDR3 regions consisted of RNA transcripts. The TCR CDR3 first-round RT-PCR relied on the HTBI primer set. TCRdb re-derived calls from the multiplex PCR reads in MiXCR, one entry per CDR3 protein. The sample includes approximately 700,000 distinct CDR3 sequences, less than 20% of them seen just once. Study-wide results and limits: The model made its ophthalmopathy prediction, and onset followed a median about 6 months later. Clonotypes that were expanded in thyroid above 0.001 mostly appeared in blood too.

Uncontrolled infections, other autoimmune diseases, pregnancy or lactation led to exclusion of patients. This sample holds PBMCs from approximately 9 ml fresh peripheral blood. V gene TRBV28 combines with J gene TRBJ1-5; D is unclear. The sequenced sample was blood. The TCR sequence derives from a man aged 18 to 29 with Graves' hyperthyroidism. The CDR3 spells CASSLRFLQPQHF. The CDR3 DNA reads as TGTGCCAGCAGTTTACGATTCCTCCAGCCCCAGCATTTT.